A single T cell receptor beta chain is shown here with its context. What it binds is unknown. The data belong to a study of T-cell memory formation after mild COVID-19. On the study more broadly: Clustering of TCRs was largely donor specific.

Study-level results: Cross-reactive memory appears to have joined, as suggested by some responding clones showing up in pre-infection memory.

TCRdb ran MiXCR on the 5' RACE reads and lists one entry per CDR3 protein. Seen here are 40,000 to 60,000 distinct CDR3 sequences, about 7.3% observed once, and the top ten hold 1.4%. The sequencing input was PBMCs or a T cell subset sorted from them (not recorded which). This TCR was recovered from a man between 18 and 35 years old who had mild COVID-19 (a few samples of this study predate the infection). Cell type and time point are not known.

The CDR3 protein is CASSQGNIQYF. The CDR3 nucleotides read TGTGCCAGCAGTCAGGGTAACATTCAGTACTTC. The chain carries TRBV12-3 or TRBV12-4 and TRBJ2-4, with TRBD1 as a possible D gene (5 bases). With 5 bases removed from V and 7 bases from J, the gap between germline ends came to 6 bases. The CDR3 runs to 11 residues.